This is a list of T cell receptor beta chains from one sample in a study of cytomegalovirus exposure and HLA in healthy donors. Clones were read by immunoSEQ multiplex PCR, and TCRdb kept only the in-frame ones, dropping some. The table lists about 73,000 clones, 85% to 95% of them singletons, with 3% to 3.5% in the top ten. Sequencing was carried out using PBMCs. Receptors originate from a young man in good health and CMV-seronegative. Each CDR3 is given with its conserved first and last residue. Clone size, where shown, is once, few, many, or a class for clones that have expanded.

v_call clone_size cdr3_aa
TRBV13 . CASSLRGAFAYEQYF
TRBV18 . CASSRGLDNEQFF
TRBV9 . CASSLVGAYNEQFF
TRBV4-2 . CASSFGGQSSYEQYF
TRBV18 . CASSRGAWEQYF
TRBV19 . CASSPGQLYSNQPQHF
TRBV6-6 . CASSSSGGALDTQYF
TRBV4-1 . CASSLTERFQETQYF
TRBV13 once CASSLRGGQETQYF
TRBV6-5 once CASSSGGSYEQYF
TRBV7-9 . CASSLVMAGGGTDTQYF
TRBV7-2 . CASSPPLRNTYEQYF
TRBV19 . CASRGGTGFGAQHF
TRBV6-6 once CASSYSDRGQGQPQHF
TRBV5-1 . CASSLGQGWGTEAFF
TRBV10-3 . CAISDLTWRGANVLTF
TRBV5-8 . CASSLSSSGDKEFF
TRBV6-6 . CASSYSGAGALEQYF
TRBV6-1 . CASSPHRANTEAFF
TRBV27 . CASRRQVSLSYEQYF
TRBV6-5 . CASSSYREGNTEAFF
TRBV7-7 . CASSEQGWGKTQYF
TRBV9 . CASSVAGNQPQHF
TRBV9 . CASSSPLAAQGKADTQYF
TRBV5-1 . CASRSTSGGLQQTQYF
TRBV30 . CAWTGLAGLTGELFF